The 9 T cell receptor beta chains in this list originate from one sample, sequenced in a study of lung T cells in sarcoidosis with Löfgren's syndrome. TCRdb re-derived calls from the reads in MiXCR, one entry per CDR3 protein. The sample has tens of thousands of distinct CDR3 sequences, around 21% seen once; the top ten hold about 2%. What was sequenced was CD4+ T cells from PBMCs. These receptors were taken from a human donor with sarcoidosis (Löfgren's syndrome or another form), or a control subject (not recorded which).

This clonotype was observed at least ten times. J is TRBJ2-3 and V is TRBV20-1; 8 positions agree with TRBD2. The CDR3 runs to 16 residues. Trimming cost V 6 bases and J 5 bases; bases outside gene matches: 16. In germline, CDR1 is DFQATT, CDR2 SNEGSKA (reference sequence). DNA for the CDR3: TGCAGTGCGGAGAGACTTGAGCGGGAGAAGAGAGATACGCAGTATTTT. Residues: CSAERLEREKRDTQYF.

Only a few counts were recorded for this clonotype. The rearrangement joins TRBV18 to TRBJ2-3; D perhaps matches TRBD2 (5 bases). The CDR3 extends over 13 amino acids. The V gene lost 0 bases and the J gene lost 5 bases, with 6 bases spanning the gap. The germline V gene encodes CDR1 KGHSH and CDR2 LQKENI. This chain's CDR3 is CASSPPTIDTQYF. CDR3 coding DNA: TGTGCCAGCTCACCACCGACTATAGATACGCAGTATTTT.

This clonotype was seen more than once but under ten times. The V call is TRBV5-4, the J call TRBJ2-5; 8 positions match TRBD1. Germline CDR1 and CDR2: SGHNT and YYREEE (reference sequence). Germline trimming cut 1 base from V and 3 bases from J; bases unmatched to any gene: 5. The CDR3 is made up of 15 amino acids. CDR3 in amino acids: CASSLRSGGEETQYF. The DNA for the CDR3 is TGTGCCAGCAGCTTGAGGTCAGGGGGCGAAGAGACCCAGTACTTC.

This clonotype was picked up one time. V is TRBV5-1 and J is TRBJ2-3; the match to TRBD1 covers 10 bases. V lost 6 bases, J lost 2 bases, and 6 bases stayed unmatched. The germline CDR1 and CDR2 sequences are SGHRS and YFSETQ. CDR3 length: 15 residues. For the CDR3, the DNA is TGCGCCAGCATCCCCGGGACAGGGGACACAGATACGCAGTATTTT. It codes for CASIPGTGDTDTQYF.

Regarding this clonotype: One base away lies a much larger clone, so this may be a sequencing read error. V gene TRBV28 combines with J gene TRBJ1-5; D call uncertain. V lost 7 bases to trimming and J lost 3 bases, with 7 bases between them. Germline CDR1 reads MDHEN; CDR2 reads SYDVKM. This CDR3 is built from 12 residues. The CDR3 DNA sequence: TGTGCCAGCAAGCGTAACAATCAGCCCCAGCATTTT. Translated, it gives CASKRNNQPQHF.

This clonotype came up a few times. The rearrangement uses TRBV2 and TRBJ1-1; 10 bases agree with TRBD1. The CDR3 extends over 16 amino acids. Germline CDR1 reads SNHLY; CDR2 reads FYNNEI. V was pared by 7 bases and J by 2 bases, with 10 bases of the junction left unmatched. CDR3 sequence: CASIGDRGRRNTEAFF. CDR3 in DNA: TGTGCCAGCATTGGCGACAGGGGGCGGCGAAACACTGAAGCTTTCTTT.

This clonotype came up many times. The chain recombines TRBV25-1 with TRBJ2-5; 7 bases agree with TRBD1. The CDR3 is made up of 15 amino acids. The V and J ends lost 3 bases and 5 bases, in that order; junction bases with no gene match: 9. Germline values: CDR1 MGHDK, CDR2 SYGVNS. CDR3 region: CASSDPSQGGETQYF. CDR3 DNA sequence: TGTGCCAGCAGTGATCCTTCACAAGGGGGCGAGACCCAGTACTTC.

V usage is TRBV5-4 and J usage is TRBJ1-2; D is uncertain. CDR3 length: 12 residues. V was trimmed by 0 bases and J by 7 bases, leaving 7 bases between them. Germline V gene sequence: CDR1 SGHNT, CDR2 YYREEE (reference sequence). The CDR3 DNA sequence: TGTGCCAGCAGCTTGGCCGAAGTTGGCTACACCTTC. Translated: CASSLAEVGYTF.

This clonotype appeared many times. The chain joins TRBV28 to TRBJ2-1; a weak D match, TRBD2 (6 bases). The CDR3 loop spans 14 amino acids. CDR1 and CDR2 (germline): MDHEN, SYDVKM. Trimming removed 1 base from V and 6 bases from J, with 10 bases in between. The DNA for the CDR3 is TGTGCCAGCAGTTTATACGGGGGTACCAATGAGCAGTTCTTC. Translated, it gives CASSLYGGTNEQFF.